A selection of T cell receptor beta chains follows, all from one sample in a study of beta chain features in type 1 diabetes. Generated by immunoSEQ multiplex PCR, the TCRdb table keeps only in-frame clones and is missing some. This sample has over 600,000 clones; 9.5% to 15% occur once, and the top ten carry around 0.12%. The material sequenced was naive CD4+ T cells from blood. The source is a man aged 25-40 years with type 1 diabetes. CDR3s include the opening cysteine and the closing phenylalanine or tryptophan.

15 TRBV10-3 CAISESDRVEEKLFF
19 TRBV5-1 CASSGDRDRGLTTGNEQFF
13 TRBV6-5 CAISGTGSYEQYF
15 TRBV15 CATSREGGDTGELFF
15 TRBV7-2 CASSLEGTSGQPQHF
14 TRBV19 CASIRDGANYGYTF
15 TRBV7-2 CASSPGGSPSYEQYF
15 TRBV5-1 CASSAPDRGISPLHF
14 TRBV2 CAAALGTGVSPLHF
15 TRBV7-3 CASSLRAATNEKLFF
14 TRBV6-5 CASSPDRAETEAFF
13 TRBV7-3 CASSLGTSNEQFF
14 TRBV5-6 CASSQQGANYGYTF
14 TRBV4-3 CASSQGADPYEQYF
15 TRBV27 CASSSDRGTRDTQYF
12 TRBV29-1 CSVERSYNEQFF
14 TRBV10-1 CATGRVRGGNEQFF
12 TRBV7-9 CASSSDTFEQYF
15 TRBV7-9 CASSLDSGGLETQYF
14 TRBV9 CASAFGATNEKLFF
15 TRBV7-9 CATTDQAGSNQPQHF
15 TRBV19 CASSIGKGLSYEQYF
16 TRBV2 CASSTSTSTAGNEQFF
13 TRBV2 CASSYRGNTEAFF
13 TRBV5-8 CASSEGEKETQYF
17 TRBV6-4 CASSGTSGVSSYNEQFF
14 TRBV2 CASTRQGDDYGYTF
15 TRBV15 CATSRDHYGNSPLHF
14 TRBV5-1 CASSTGTVGSPLHF